The T cell receptor beta chain under discussion was sequenced for a study of regulatory T cells in long-lasting Graves disease. Study details: Graves' patients diagnosed newly had used antithyroid drugs under 3 months.

Both iRepertoire HTBI primers and Arm-PCR of CDR3 regions were used to build the TCR beta libraries. From the multiplex PCR reads, TCRdb called clonotypes with MiXCR, one entry per CDR3 protein. The repertoire has about 240,000 distinct CDR3 sequences, about 19% of them found once; the top ten carry more than 11%. Time point meaning: newly diagnosed GD, antithyroid drugs for less than 3 months. PBMC-derived RNA was used for the TCR library. Patients all came to the study from an endocrinology department in Xi'an, China. As regards this clonotype: Its matching antigen is unknown.

This CDR3 is built from 15 residues. Between the trimmed V and J ends, which lost 6 bases and 7 bases, there was a span of 19 bases. CDR1 SGHAT and CDR2 FQDESV come from the germline V gene (reference sequence). Study-wide results and caveats: Persistent disease preferred TRBV28, TRBJ1-2 and TRBJ2-5.

J is TRBJ2-1 and V is TRBV11-1; D is possibly TRBD1 (6 bases). The sample in question was peripheral blood mononuclear cells (PBMCs), obtained at new diagnosis, from a patient treated with antithyroid drugs. The clonotype comes from a female donor with Graves disease. CDR3 region: CASSRGGRDVNEQFF. CDR3 DNA: TGTGCCAGCAGTCGTGGGGGCAGGGACGTAAATGAGCAGTTCTTC.